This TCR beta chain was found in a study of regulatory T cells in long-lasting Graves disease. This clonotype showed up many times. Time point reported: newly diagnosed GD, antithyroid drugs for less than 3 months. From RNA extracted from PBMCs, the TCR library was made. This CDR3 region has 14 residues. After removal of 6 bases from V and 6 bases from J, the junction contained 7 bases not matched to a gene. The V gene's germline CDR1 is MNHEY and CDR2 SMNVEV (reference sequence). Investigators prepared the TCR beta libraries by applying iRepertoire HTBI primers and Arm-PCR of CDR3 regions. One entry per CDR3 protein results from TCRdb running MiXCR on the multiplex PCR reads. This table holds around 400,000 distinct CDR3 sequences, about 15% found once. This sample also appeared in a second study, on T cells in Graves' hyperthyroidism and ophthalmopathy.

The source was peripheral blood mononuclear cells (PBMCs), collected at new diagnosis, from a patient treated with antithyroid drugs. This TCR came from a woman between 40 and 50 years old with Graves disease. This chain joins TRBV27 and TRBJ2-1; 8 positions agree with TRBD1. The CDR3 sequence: CASRTGVGSNEQFF. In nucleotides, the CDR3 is TGTGCCAGCAGGACAGGGGTAGGTTCCAATGAGCAGTTCTTC.